This T cell receptor (beta chain) originates from a study of blood T cell repertoires in COVID-19. Profiling relied on immunoSEQ multiplex PCR, and the TCRdb table lists in-frame clones only, not all of them. Among fewer than 300,000 clones, approximately 90% were seen once, and the ten largest hold over 4%. This CDR3 comprises 16 residues. From germline, CDR1 is SGHVS and CDR2 FQNEAQ. V lost 1 base and J 0 bases, leaving 9 bases between the germline ends. This receptor was taken from a man aged 55-75 years who had recovered from COVID-19. The sample was peripheral blood. This chain links TRBV7-8 with TRBJ1-4, with D maybe TRBD1 (6 bases). Here the CDR3 reads CASSLGQAATNEKLFF. As DNA, the CDR3 is TGTGCCAGCAGCTTAGGACAGGCGGCAACTAATGAAAAACTGTTTTTT.